What follows are 7 T cell receptor beta chains derived from one specimen sequenced in a study of shared clonotypes between healthy human individuals. Data came from immunoSEQ multiplex PCR; TCRdb stores just in-frame clones and leaves some out. Seen here are 1,100,000 or so clones, 70% to 80% observed once, and the top ten hold approximately 0.5%. Sequences were obtained from memory CD4+ T cells from PBMCs. The subset denotes: CD45RA-negative fraction. The receptors were gathered from a man younger than 35 in good health. Some clones in this sample may be carry-over from other donors' samples.

This chain joins TRBV28 and TRBJ2-1, with 16 bases matching TRBD2. The CDR3 loop spans 18 amino acids. Germline V gives CDR1 MDHEN, CDR2 SYDVKM. The V and J ends lost 8 bases and 8 bases, in that order; junction bases with no gene match: 15. The CDR3 is CASPSQGLAGGMWDEQFF. The CDR3 DNA reads TGTGCCAGCCCTTCCCAGGGACTAGCGGGAGGGATGTGGGATGAGCAGTTCTTC.

The chain recombines TRBV7-2 with TRBJ1-4; D ambiguous. CDR1 and CDR2 from the germline V gene are SGHTA and FQGNSA. The germline V and J ends were trimmed by 5 bases and 0 bases, with 13 bases remaining between them. The CDR3 has 16 amino acids. The CDR3 DNA is TGTGCCAGCAGCAAAGAGAGGATAGCAACTAATGAAAAACTGTTTTTT. It yields the protein CASSKERIATNEKLFF.

The chain is built from TRBV6-5 and TRBJ2-7, with a weak D call TRBD2 (5 bases). The length of the CDR3 is 13 residues. Trimming removed 8 bases from V and 3 bases from J, with 14 bases in between. CDR1 MNHEY and CDR2 SVGAGI come from the germline V gene. The CDR3 loop is CASRLDLNYEQYF. The CDR3 nucleotides read TGTGCCAGCCGCTTGGACTTAAACTACGAGCAGTACTTC.

The chain recombines TRBV7-9 with TRBJ1-4, with 8 bases aligning to TRBD1. The CDR3 is 12 amino acids. Trimming took 5 bases from V and 11 from J; bases not matched to a gene: 4. Germline values: CDR1 SEHNR, CDR2 FQNEAQ (reference sequence). The CDR3 loop is CASSTGQGKLFF. The DNA of the CDR3 is TGTGCCAGCAGCACCGGACAGGGCAAACTGTTTTTT.

This chain connects TRBV6-1 to TRBJ1-2; D is uncertain. CDR3 length: 13 residues. V lost 1 base and J 8 bases, leaving 11 bases between the germline ends. Germline V CDR1 and CDR2: MNHNS, SASEGT. CDR3 residues: CASSEGYGGGYTF. In DNA, the CDR3 is TGTGCCAGCAGTGAAGGCTACGGTGGAGGCTACACCTTC.

This clone has a single count. This sequence joins TRBV15 and TRBJ1-1; 9 bases match TRBD1. The germline V gene encodes CDR1 LNHNV and CDR2 YYDKDF (reference sequence). CDR3 length: 13 amino acids. Trimming removed 2 bases from V and 8 bases from J; junction bases left unmatched: 3. DNA for the CDR3: TGTGCCACCAGCAGACGGGACAGGGAAGAAGCTTTCTTT. Protein product: CATSRRDREEAFF.

The chain couples TRBV6-6 to TRBJ2-1; 7 bases match TRBD2. The trim removed 0 bases at V and 8 bases at J, leaving 7 bases unmatched. CDR3 length: 15 amino acids. Germline V gene lookup returns CDR1 MNHNY and CDR2 SVGAGI (reference sequence). CDR3 residues: CASSYSTRAGDEQFF. In DNA, the CDR3 is TGTGCCAGCAGTTACTCTACTCGGGCGGGGGATGAGCAGTTCTTC.